The 2 T cell receptor beta chains below come from one sample, sequenced in a study of T cells expressing NK-cell markers. TCRdb reprocessed the 5' RACE reads and keeps a single row for each CDR3 protein, giving no DNA. There are about 300,000 distinct CDR3 sequences in the sample, with more than 3.5% held by the top ten. Sequencing was performed on blood T cells: a sorted CD56 or NKG2C T cell subset, CD4+ or CD8+ T cells, or bulk PBMC T cells (not recorded which). The receptors were gathered from a woman between 18 and 75 years old in good health.

V and J are TRBV3-1 and TRBJ2-2. The length of the CDR3 is 14 residues. Germline CDR1 LGHDT, CDR2 YNNKEL (reference sequence). The CDR3 region is CASSQDYLAGELFF.

This chain uses TRBV27 with TRBJ1-1; no DNA is available, so the TRBD1 call from TCRdb remains unchecked. The CDR3 is 15 residues long. Germline-derived CDR1 and CDR2 are MNHEY and SMNVEV (reference sequence). The CDR3 sequence: CASHRGGQGIPEAFF.